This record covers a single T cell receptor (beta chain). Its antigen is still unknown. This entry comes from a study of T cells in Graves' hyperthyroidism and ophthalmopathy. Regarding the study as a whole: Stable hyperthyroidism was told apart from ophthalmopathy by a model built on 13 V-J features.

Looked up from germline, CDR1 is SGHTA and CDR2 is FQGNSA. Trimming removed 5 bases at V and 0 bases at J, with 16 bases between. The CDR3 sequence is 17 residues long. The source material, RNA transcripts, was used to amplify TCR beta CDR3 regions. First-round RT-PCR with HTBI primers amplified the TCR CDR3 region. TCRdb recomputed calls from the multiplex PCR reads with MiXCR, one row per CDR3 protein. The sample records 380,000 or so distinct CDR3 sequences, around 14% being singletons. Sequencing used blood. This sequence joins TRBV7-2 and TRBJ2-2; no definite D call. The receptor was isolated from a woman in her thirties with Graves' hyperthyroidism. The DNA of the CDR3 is TGTGCCAGCAGCCCGGTTGTGACTCTCACGAACACCGGGGAGCTGTTTTTT. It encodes CASSPVVTLTNTGELFF.